One T cell receptor (beta chain) is described in this entry. CD45RO negativity and positive selection for CCR7 defined naive CD8 cells, a population that excluded terminally differentiated effector memory CD45RA+ cells. These data come from a study of shared clonotypes between healthy human individuals. The table came from immunoSEQ multiplex PCR; TCRdb's copy has only in-frame clones and leaves some out. The data contain roughly 2 million clones, less than 95% of them seen just once; the ten biggest clones take up roughly 1%. CDR1 is SGHAT, CDR2 FQNNGV, per germline. V lost 4 bases and J lost 9, with 16 bases in between. The CDR3 is 15 amino acids.

The origin of this receptor is a man between 18 and 35 years old in good health. V gene TRBV11-2 combines with J gene TRBJ1-6; no reliable D call. Sequencing was performed on naive CD8+ T cells sorted from blood. CDR3 sequence reads: CASSWAADYGSPLHF. Here the CDR3 DNA reads TGTGCCAGCAGCTGGGCGGCAGATTACGGTTCACCCCTCCACTTT.